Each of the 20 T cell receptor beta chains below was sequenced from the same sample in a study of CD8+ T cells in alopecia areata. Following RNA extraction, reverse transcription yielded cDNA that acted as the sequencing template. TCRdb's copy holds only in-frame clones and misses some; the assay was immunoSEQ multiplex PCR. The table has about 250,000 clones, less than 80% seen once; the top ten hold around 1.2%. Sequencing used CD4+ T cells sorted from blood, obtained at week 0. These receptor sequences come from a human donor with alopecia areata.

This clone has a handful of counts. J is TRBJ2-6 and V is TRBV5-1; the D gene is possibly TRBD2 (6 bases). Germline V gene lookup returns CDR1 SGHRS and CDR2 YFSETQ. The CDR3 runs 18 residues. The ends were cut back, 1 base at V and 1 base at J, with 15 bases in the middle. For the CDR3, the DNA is TGCGCCAGCAGCTTGACTGGGGGGTTCGGATCTGGGGCCAACGTCCTGACTTTC. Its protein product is CASSLTGGFGSGANVLTF.

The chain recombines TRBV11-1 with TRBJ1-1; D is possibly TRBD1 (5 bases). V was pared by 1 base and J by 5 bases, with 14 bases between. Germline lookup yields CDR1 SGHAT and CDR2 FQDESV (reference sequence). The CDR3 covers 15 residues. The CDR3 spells CASSLVGPRITEAFF. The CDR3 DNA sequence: TGTGCCAGCAGCTTAGTGGGACCGAGAATAACTGAAGCTTTCTTT.

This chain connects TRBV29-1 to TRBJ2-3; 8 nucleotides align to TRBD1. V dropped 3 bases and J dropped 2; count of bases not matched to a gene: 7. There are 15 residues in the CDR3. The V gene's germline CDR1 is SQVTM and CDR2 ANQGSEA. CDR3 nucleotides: TGCAGCGTTGATGGAGGACAGGGAAACACAGATACGCAGTATTTT. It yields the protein CSVDGGQGNTDTQYF.

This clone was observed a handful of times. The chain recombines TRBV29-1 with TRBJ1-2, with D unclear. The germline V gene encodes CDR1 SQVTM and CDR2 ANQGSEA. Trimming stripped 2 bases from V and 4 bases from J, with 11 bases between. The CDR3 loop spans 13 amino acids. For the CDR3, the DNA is TGCAGCGTTGAAAAAGCATGGGTCTATGGCTACACCTTC. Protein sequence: CSVEKAWVYGYTF.

The CDR3 reads CASSPGGRGRSSPLHF. The CDR3 DNA follows: TGTGCCAGCAGCCCGGGCGGTCGGGGGCGAAGTTCACCCCTCCACTTT. This chain connects TRBV9 to TRBJ1-6; D is perhaps TRBD1 (6 bases). Germline values: CDR1 SGDLS, CDR2 YYNGEE. V lost 4 bases to trimming and J lost 9 bases, with 20 bases between them. The CDR3 extends over 16 amino acids.

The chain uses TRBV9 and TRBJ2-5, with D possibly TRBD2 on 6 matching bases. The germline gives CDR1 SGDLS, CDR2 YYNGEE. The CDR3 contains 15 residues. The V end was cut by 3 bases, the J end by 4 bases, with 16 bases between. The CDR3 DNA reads TGTGCCAGCAGCGAGATGGGCGGGGCCTCAGAGACCCAGTACTTC. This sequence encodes CASSEMGGASETQYF. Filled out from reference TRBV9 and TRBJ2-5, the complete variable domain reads DSGVTQTPKHLITATGQRVTLRCSPRSGDLSVYWYQQSLDQGLQFLIQYYNGEERAKGNILERFSAQQFPDLHSELNLSSLELGDSALYFCASSEMGGASETQYFGPGTRLLVL.

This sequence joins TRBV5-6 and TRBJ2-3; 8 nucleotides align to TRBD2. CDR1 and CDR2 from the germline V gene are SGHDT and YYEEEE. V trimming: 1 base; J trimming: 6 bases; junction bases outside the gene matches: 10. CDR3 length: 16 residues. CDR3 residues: CASSLNLGTRGDTQYF. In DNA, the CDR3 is TGTGCCAGCAGCTTGAATTTGGGGACTAGGGGGGATACGCAGTATTTT.

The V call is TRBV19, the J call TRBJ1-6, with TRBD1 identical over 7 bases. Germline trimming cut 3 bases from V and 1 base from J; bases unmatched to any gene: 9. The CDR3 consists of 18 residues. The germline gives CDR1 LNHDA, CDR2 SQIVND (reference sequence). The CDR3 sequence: CASSIGRTGGSYNSPLHF. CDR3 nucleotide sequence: TGTGCCAGTAGTATTGGTAGGACAGGTGGATCCTATAATTCACCCCTCCACTTT. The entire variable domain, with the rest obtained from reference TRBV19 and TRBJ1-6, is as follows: DGGITQSPKYLFRKEGQNVTLSCEQNLNHDAMYWYRQDPGQGLRLIYYSQIVNDFQKGDIAEGYSVSREKKESFPLTVTSAQKNPTAFYLCASSIGRTGGSYNSPLHFGNGTRLTVT.

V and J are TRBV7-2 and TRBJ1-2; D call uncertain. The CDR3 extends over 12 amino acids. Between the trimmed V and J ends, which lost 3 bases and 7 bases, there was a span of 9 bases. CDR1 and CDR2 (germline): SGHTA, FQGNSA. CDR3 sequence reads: CASSFTPGGYTF. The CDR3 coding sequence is TGTGCCAGCAGCTTCACCCCGGGTGGCTACACCTTC. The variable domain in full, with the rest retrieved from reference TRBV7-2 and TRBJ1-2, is GAGVSQSPSNKVTEKGKDVELRCDPISGHTALYWYRQSLGQGLEFLIYFQGNSAPDKSGLPSDRFSAERTGGSVSTLTIQRTQQEDSAVYLCASSFTPGGYTFGSGTRLTVV.

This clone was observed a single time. The CDR3 DNA follows: TGCAGCGCGCAACCGACAGGGGAAAGCAATGAGCAGTTCTTC. It is translated as CSAQPTGESNEQFF. The rearrangement joins TRBV29-1 to TRBJ2-1, with 8 bases identical to TRBD1. J gave up 6 bases and V 7 bases, and 11 bases lay outside the gene matches. CDR3 length: 14 residues. From germline, CDR1 is SQVTM and CDR2 ANQGSEA.

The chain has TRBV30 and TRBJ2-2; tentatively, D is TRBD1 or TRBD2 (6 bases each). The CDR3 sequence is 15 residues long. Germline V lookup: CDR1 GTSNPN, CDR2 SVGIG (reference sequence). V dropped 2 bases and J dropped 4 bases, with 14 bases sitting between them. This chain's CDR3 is CAWSPRGPSTGELFF. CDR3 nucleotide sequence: TGTGCCTGGAGTCCTCGGGGGCCCTCCACCGGGGAGCTGTTTTTT.

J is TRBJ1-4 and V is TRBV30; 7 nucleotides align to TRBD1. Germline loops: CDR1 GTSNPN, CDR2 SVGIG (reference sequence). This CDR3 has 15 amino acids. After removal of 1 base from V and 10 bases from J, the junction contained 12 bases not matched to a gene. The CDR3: CAWSDTNTGVRKLFF. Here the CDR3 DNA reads TGTGCCTGGAGTGACACCAACACAGGGGTACGAAAACTGTTTTTT.

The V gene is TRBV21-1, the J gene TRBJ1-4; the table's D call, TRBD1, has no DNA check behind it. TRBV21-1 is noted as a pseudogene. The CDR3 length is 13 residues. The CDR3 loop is CASDSKSGEKLFF. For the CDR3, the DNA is TGTGCCAGCGACAGTAAGAGTGGGGAAAAACTGTTTTTT.

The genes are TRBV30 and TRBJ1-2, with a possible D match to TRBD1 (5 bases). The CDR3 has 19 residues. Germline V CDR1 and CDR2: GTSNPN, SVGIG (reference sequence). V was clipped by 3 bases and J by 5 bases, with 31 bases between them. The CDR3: CAWSRQRGAKIWVGYGYTF. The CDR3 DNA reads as TGTGCCTGGAGCCGGCAACGGGGCGCGAAGATTTGGGTGGGTTATGGCTACACCTTC.

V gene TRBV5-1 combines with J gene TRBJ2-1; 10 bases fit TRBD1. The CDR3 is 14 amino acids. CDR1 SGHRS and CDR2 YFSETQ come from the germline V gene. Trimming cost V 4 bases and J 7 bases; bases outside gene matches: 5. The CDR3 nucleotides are TGCGCCAGCAGCAGGGACAGGGGTAAGAATGAGCAGTTCTTC. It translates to CASSRDRGKNEQFF.

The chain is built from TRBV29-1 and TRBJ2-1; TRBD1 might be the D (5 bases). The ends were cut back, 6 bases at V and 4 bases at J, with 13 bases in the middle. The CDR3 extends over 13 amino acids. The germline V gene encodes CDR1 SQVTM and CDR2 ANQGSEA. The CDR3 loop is CSVAQDRYNEQFF. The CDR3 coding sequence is TGCAGCGTGGCCCAAGACAGATACAATGAGCAGTTCTTC.

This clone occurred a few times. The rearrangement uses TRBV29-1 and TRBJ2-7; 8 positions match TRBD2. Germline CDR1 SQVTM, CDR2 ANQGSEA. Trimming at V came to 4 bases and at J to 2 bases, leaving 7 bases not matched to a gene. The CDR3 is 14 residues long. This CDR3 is CSVVGGGLTYEQYF. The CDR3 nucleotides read TGCAGCGTTGTGGGCGGGGGGCTCACCTACGAGCAGTACTTC.

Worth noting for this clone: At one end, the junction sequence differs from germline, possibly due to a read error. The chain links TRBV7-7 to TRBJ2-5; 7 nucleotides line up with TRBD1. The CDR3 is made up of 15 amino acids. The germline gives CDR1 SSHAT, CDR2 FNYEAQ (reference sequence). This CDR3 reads CASSRLGQHQETQYF. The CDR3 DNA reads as TGTGCTAGCAGCCGATTGGGACAGCACCAAGAGACCCAGTACTTC.

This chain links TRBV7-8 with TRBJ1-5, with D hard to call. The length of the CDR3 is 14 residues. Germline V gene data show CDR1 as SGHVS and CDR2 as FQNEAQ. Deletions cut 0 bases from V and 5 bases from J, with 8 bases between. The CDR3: CASSLAGRHQPQHF. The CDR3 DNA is TGTGCCAGCAGCTTAGCTGGCAGACATCAGCCCCAGCATTTT. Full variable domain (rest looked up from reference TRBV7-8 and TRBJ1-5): GAGVSQSPRYKVAKRGQDVALRCDPISGHVSLFWYQQALGQGPEFLTYFQNEAQLDKSGLPSDRFFAERPEGSVSTLKIQRTQQEDSAVYLCASSLAGRHQPQHFGDGTRLSIL.

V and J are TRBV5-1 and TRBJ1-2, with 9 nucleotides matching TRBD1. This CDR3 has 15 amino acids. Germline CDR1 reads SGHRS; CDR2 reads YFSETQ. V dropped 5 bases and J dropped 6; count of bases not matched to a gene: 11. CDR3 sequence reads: CASRRAYRQGDGYTF. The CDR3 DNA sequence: TGCGCCAGCAGGCGCGCATACCGACAGGGGGATGGCTACACCTTC.